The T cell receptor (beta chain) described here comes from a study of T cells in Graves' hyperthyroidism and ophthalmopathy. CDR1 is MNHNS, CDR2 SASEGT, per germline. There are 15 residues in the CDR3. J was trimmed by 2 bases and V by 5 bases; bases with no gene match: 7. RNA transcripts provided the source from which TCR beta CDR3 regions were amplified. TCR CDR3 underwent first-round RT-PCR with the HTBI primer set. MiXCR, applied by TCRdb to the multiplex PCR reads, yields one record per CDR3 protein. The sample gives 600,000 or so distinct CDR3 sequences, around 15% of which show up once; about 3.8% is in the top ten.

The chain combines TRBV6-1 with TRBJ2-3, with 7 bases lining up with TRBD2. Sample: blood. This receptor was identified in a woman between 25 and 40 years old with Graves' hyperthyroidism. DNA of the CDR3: TGTGCCAGCAGTCTTGAAGCGGGACCCACAGATACGCAGTATTTT. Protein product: CASSLEAGPTDTQYF.